This TCR beta chain stems from a study of blood T cell repertoires in COVID-19. CDR1 and CDR2 from the germline V gene are LNHDA and SQIVND (reference sequence). The CDR3 length is 14 residues. Deletions cut 3 bases from V and 1 base from J, with 9 bases between. The Seattle site enrolled patients during active infection and followed them longitudinally. Some clones are missing from TCRdb's copy, which holds only in-frame ones; the method was immunoSEQ multiplex PCR. Of 350,000 or so clones listed, 88% are singletons. The material sequenced was peripheral blood. V and J are TRBV19 and TRBJ2-5; D not certain. This receptor was obtained from a woman between 25 and 40 years old with COVID-19, enrolled during active disease. The DNA of the CDR3 is TGTGCCAGTAGTATCCCCTATCGCCAAGAGACCCAGTACTTC. Translating gives CASSIPYRQETQYF.